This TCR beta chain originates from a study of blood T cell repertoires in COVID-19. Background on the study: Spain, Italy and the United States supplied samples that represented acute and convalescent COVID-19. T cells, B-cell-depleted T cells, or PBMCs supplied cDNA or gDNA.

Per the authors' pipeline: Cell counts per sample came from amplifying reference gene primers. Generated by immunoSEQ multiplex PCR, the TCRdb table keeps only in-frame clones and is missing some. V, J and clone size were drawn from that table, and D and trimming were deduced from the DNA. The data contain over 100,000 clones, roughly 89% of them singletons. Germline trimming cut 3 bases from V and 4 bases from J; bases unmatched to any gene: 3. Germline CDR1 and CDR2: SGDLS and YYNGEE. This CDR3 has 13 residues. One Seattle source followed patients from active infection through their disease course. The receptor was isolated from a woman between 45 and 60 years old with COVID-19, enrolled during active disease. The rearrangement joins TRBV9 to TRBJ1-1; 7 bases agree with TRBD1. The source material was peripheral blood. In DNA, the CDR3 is TGTGCCAGCAGCGCCTACAGGGGCACTGAAGCTTTCTTT. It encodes CASSAYRGTEAFF. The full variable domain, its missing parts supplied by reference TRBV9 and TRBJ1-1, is DSGVTQTPKHLITATGQRVTLRCSPRSGDLSVYWYQQSLDQGLQFLIQYYNGEERAKGNILERFSAQQFPDLHSELNLSSLELGDSALYFCASSAYRGTEAFFGQGTRLTVV.